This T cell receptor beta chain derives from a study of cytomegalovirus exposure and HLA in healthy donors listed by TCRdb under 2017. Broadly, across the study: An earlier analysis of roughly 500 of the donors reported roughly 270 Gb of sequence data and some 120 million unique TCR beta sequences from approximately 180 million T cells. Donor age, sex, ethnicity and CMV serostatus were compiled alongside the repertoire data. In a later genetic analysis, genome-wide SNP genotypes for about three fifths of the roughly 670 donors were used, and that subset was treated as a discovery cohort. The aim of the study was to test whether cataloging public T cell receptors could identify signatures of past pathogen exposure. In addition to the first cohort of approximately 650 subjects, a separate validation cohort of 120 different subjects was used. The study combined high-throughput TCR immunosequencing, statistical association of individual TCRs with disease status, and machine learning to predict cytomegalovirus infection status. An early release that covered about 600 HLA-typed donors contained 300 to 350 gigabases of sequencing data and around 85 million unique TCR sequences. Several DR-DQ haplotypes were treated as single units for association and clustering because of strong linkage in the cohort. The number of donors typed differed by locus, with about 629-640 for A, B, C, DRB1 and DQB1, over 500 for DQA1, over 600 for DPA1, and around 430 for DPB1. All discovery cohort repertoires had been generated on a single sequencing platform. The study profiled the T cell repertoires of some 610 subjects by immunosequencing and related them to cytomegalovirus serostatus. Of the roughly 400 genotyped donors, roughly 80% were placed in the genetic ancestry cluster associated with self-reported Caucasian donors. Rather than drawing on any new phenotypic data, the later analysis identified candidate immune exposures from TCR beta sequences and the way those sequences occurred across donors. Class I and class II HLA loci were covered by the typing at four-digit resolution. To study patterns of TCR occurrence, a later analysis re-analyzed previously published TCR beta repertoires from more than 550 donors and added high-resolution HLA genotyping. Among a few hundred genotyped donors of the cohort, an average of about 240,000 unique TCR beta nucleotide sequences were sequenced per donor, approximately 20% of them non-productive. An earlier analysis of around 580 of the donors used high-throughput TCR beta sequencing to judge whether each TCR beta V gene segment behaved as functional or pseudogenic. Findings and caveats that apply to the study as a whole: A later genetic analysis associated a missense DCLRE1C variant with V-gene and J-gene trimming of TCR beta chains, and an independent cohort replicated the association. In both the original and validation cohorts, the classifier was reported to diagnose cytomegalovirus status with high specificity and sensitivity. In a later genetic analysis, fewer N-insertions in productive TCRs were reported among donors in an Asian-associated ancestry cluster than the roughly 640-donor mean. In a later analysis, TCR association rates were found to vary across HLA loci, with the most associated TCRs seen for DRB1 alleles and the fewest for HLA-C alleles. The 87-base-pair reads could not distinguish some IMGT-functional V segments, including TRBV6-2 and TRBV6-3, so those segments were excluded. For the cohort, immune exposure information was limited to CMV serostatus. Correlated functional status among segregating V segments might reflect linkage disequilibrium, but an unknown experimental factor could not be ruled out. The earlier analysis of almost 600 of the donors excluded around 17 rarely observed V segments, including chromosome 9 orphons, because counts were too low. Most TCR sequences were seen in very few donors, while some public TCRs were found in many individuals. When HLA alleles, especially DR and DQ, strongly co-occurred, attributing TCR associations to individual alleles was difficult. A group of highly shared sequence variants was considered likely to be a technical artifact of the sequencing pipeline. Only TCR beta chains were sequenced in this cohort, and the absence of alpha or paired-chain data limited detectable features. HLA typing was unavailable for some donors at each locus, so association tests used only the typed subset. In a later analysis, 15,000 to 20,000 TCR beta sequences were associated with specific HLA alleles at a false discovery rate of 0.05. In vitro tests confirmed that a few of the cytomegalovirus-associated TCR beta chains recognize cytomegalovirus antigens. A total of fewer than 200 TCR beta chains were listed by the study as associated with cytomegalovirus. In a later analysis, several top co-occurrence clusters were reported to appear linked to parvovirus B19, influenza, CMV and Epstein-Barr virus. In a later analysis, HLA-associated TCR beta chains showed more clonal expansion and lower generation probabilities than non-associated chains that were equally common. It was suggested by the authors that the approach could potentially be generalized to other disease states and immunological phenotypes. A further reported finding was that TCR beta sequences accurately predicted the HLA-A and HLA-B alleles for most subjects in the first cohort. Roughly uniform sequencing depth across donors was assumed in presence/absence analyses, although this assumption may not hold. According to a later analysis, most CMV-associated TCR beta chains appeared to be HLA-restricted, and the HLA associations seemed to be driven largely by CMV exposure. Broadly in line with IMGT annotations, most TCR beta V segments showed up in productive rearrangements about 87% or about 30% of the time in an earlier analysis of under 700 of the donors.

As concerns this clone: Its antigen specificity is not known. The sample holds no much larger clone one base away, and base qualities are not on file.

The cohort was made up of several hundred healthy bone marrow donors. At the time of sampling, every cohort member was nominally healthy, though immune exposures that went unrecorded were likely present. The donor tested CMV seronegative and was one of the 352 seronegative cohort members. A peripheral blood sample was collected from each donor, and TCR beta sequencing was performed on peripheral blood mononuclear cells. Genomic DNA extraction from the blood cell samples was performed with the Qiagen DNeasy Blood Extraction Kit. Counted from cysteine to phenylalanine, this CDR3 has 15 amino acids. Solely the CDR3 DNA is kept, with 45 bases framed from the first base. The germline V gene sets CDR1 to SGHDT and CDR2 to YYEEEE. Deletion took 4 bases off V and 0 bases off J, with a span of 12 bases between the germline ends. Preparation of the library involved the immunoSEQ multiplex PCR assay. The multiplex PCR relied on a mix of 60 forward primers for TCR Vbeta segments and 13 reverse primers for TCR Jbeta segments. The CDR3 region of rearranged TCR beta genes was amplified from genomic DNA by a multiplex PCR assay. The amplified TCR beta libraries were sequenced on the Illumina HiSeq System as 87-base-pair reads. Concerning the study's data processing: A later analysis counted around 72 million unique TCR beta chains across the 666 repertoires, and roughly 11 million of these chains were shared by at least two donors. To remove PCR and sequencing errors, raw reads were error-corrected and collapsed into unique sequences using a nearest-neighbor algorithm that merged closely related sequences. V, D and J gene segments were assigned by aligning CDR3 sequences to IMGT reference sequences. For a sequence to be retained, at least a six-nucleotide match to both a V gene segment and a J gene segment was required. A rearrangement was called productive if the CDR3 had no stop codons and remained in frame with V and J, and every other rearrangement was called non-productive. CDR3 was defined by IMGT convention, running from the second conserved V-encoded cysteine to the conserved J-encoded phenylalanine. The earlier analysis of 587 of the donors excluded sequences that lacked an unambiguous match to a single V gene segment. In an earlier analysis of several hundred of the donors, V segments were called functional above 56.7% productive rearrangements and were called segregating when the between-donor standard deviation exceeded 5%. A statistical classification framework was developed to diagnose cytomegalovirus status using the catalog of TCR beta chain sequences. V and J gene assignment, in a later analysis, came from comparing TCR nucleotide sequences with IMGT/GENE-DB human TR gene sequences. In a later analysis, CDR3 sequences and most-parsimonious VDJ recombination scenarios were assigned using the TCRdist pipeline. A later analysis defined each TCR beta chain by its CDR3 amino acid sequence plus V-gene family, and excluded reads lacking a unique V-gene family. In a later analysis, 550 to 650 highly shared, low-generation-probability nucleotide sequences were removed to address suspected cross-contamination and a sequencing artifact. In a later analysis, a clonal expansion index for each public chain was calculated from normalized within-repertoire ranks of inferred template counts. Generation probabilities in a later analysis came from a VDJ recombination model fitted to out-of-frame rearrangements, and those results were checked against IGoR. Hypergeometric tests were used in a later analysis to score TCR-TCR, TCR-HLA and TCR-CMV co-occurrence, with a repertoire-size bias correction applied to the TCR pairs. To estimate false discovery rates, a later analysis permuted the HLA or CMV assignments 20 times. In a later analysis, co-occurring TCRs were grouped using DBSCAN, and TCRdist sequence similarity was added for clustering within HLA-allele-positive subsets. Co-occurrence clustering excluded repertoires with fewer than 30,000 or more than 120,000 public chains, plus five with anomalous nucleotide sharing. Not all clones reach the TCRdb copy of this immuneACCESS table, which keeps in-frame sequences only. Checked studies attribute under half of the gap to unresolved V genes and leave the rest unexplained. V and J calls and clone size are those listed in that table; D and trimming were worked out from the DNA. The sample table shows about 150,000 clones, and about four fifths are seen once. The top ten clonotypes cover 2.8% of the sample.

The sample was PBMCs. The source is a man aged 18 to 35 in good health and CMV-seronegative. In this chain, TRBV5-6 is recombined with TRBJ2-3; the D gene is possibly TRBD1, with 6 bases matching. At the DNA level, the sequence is TGTGCCAGCAGCACTCGGACAGCTAGCACAGATACGCAGTATTTT. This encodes CASSTRTASTDTQYF.